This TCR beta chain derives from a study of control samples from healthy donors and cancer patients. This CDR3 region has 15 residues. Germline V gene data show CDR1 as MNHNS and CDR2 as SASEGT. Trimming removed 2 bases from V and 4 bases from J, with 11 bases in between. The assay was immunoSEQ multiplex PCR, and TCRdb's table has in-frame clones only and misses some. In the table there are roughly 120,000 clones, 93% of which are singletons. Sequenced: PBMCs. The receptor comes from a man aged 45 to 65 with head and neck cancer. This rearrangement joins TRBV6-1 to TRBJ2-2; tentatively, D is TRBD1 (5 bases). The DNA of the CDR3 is TGTGCCAGCAGTGAACATCGACAGCCCACCGGGGAGCTGTTTTTT. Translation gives CASSEHRQPTGELFF.